The clone carrying this TCR beta chain was counted many times. Antigen unknown. Using a J-beta primer mix together with a sample-barcoded 5' primer, a second PCR was run for about 7 to 12 cycles. Every sample gave at least 2.5 million paired-end reads containing CDR3. TCRdb ran MiXCR on the 5' RACE reads and lists one entry per CDR3 protein. Of about 650,000 distinct CDR3 sequences listed, about 32% are singletons. These data are taken from a study of blood T cells in healthy people across ages. Findings of the study overall: Unsorted PBMCs ruled out conclusive naive versus antigen-experienced comparison. Aged donors had fewer naive CD4+ cells and lower diversity than long-lived donors.

Germline-derived CDR1 and CDR2 are LGHDT and YNNKEL (reference sequence). The CDR3 is made up of 13 amino acids. Trimming pared 6 bases from V and 4 bases from J, leaving 10 bases between. Material: blood. This TCR came from a woman of 80 years or more in good health. The J gene is TRBJ1-5, the V gene TRBV3-1, with D uncertain. In nucleotides, the CDR3 is TGTGCCAGCAGAGGTAATAGGAATCAGCCCCAGCATTTT. Protein sequence: CASRGNRNQPQHF.